The present T cell receptor (beta chain) was sequenced within a study of regulatory T cells in long-lasting Graves disease. Regarding this clonotype: As yet, its antigen is unknown.

Time point described: newly diagnosed GD, antithyroid drugs for less than 3 months. Extracted PBMC RNA gave rise to the TCR library. In each case, Graves' disease was diagnosed per American Thyroid Association guidelines. Findings and limits, study-wide: Among samples with persistent disease, TRBV28, TRBJ1-2 and TRBJ2-5 were favored.

Researchers made TCR beta libraries by using iRepertoire HTBI primers and running Arm-PCR on CDR3 regions. One entry per CDR3 protein, called by TCRdb with MiXCR from the multiplex PCR reads. The sample gives more than 400,000 distinct CDR3 sequences, roughly 16% of which show up once; 10% to 15% is in the top ten. The CDR3 spans 15 residues. V dropped 3 bases and J dropped 6; count of bases not matched to a gene: 7. Per the germline V gene, CDR1 is LNHDA and CDR2 is SQIVND (reference sequence). This sample was also put to use in a study of T cells in Graves' hyperthyroidism and ophthalmopathy.

The chain joins TRBV19 to TRBJ1-1, with TRBD1 matching over 10 bases. The origin of this receptor is a man aged 35-49 years with Graves disease. The sample was peripheral blood mononuclear cells (PBMCs), taken at new diagnosis, from a patient treated with antithyroid drugs. The CDR3 sequence is CASSILGQGTSEAFF. Written as DNA, the CDR3 is TGTGCCAGTAGTATCTTGGGACAGGGGACCTCTGAAGCTTTCTTT.